Shown below are 32 T cell receptor beta chains from a single sample sequenced in a study of blood T cell repertoires in COVID-19. TCRdb keeps only in-frame clones here, not all; method: immunoSEQ multiplex PCR. The profile shows 65,000 to 90,000 clones, roughly nine tenths of them singletons. Specimen: peripheral blood. These receptors originate from a man aged 80 or over with acute or convalescent COVID-19.

The rearrangement joins TRBV6-5 to TRBJ1-1, with TRBD1 matching 7 bases. Germline V gene lookup returns CDR1 MNHEY and CDR2 SVGAGI. The V and J ends lost 1 base and 6 bases, in that order; junction bases with no gene match: 5. The CDR3 has 14 residues. CDR3 loop: CASSYLRTGPEAFF. The CDR3 DNA reads as TGTGCCAGCAGTTACTTGAGGACAGGCCCTGAAGCTTTCTTT.

This chain connects TRBV19 to TRBJ1-5; D gene unclear. V was cut by 2 bases and J by 0 bases, with 8 bases left in between. CDR3 size: 15 residues. Germline V gene sequence: CDR1 LNHDA, CDR2 SQIVND (reference sequence). CDR3 loop: CASSITLNSNQPQHF. CDR3 sequence (DNA): TGTGCCAGTAGTATAACCCTAAATAGCAATCAGCCCCAGCATTTT.

The V gene is TRBV19, the J gene TRBJ2-7, with a tentative D call TRBD2 (6 bases). Per germline, CDR1 LNHDA and CDR2 SQIVND (reference sequence). V was pared by 6 bases and J by 6 bases, with 15 bases between. The length of the CDR3 is 13 residues. In DNA, the CDR3 is TGTGCCAGTAGCCCCCCAGGAGGGAGCGAGCAGTACTTC. Protein: CASSPPGGSEQYF.

V and J are TRBV19 and TRBJ1-5; 8 nucleotides line up with TRBD1. CDR1 LNHDA and CDR2 SQIVND come from the germline V gene (reference sequence). The length of the CDR3 is 14 residues. Germline trimming cut 2 bases from V and 6 bases from J; bases unmatched to any gene: 3. Here the CDR3 reads CASSILRGRQPQHF. Here the CDR3 DNA reads TGTGCCAGTAGTATACTCAGGGGGCGTCAGCCCCAGCATTTT.

This chain connects TRBV7-3 to TRBJ2-3; 8 bases are a match to TRBD2. The CDR3 spans 14 residues. V gave up 5 bases and J gave up 6 bases; unmatched junction bases: 7. Germline V CDR1 and CDR2: SGHTA, FQGTGA. The CDR3 sequence: CASSPAGGRDTQYF. As DNA, the CDR3 is TGTGCCAGCAGCCCGGCGGGAGGAAGGGATACGCAGTATTTT.

The gene calls are TRBV7-9 and TRBJ2-7; perhaps TRBD1 as D (6 bases). The CDR3 runs 16 residues. Per germline, CDR1 SEHNR and CDR2 FQNEAQ (reference sequence). Trimming took off 1 base at V and 2 bases at J, with 15 bases between the two ends. The CDR3 region is CASSLVGNQGTYEQYF. The CDR3, as DNA: TGTGCCAGCAGCTTAGTGGGTAATCAGGGGACCTACGAGCAGTACTTC.

CDR3 residues: CASSDSTPGGRSGELFF. The CDR3 DNA sequence: TGTGCCAGCAGTGACTCGACACCAGGGGGTAGATCCGGGGAGCTGTTTTTT. The chain uses TRBV6-4 and TRBJ2-2, with 7 nucleotides matching TRBD1. The CDR3 extends over 17 amino acids. Germline V CDR1 and CDR2: MRHNA, SNTAGT. With 0 bases clipped from V and 6 bases from J, the junction kept 10 bases outside the gene matches.

V usage is TRBV19 and J usage is TRBJ2-5; TRBD2 matches 11 bases. With 8 bases clipped from V and 4 bases from J, the junction kept 6 bases outside the gene matches. The CDR3 runs to 14 residues. Germline CDR1 is LNHDA and CDR2 is SQIVND (reference sequence). The CDR3 loop is CASGDSGRVETQYF. In DNA form, the CDR3 reads TGTGCCAGTGGGGATAGCGGGAGGGTAGAGACCCAGTACTTC.

The chain combines TRBV18 with TRBJ2-5; 9 bases fit TRBD1. The J segment lost 4 bases and the V segment lost 3 bases, leaving 3 bases of the junction unmatched. CDR3 length equals 14 residues. Germline assignment: CDR1 KGHSH and CDR2 LQKENI. CDR3 DNA sequence: TGTGCCAGCTCACCGGGACAGGGAGGAGAGACCCAGTACTTC. Its translation: CASSPGQGGETQYF.

This sequence joins TRBV25-1 and TRBJ2-7; no reliable D call. V lost 1 base to trimming and J lost 4 bases, with 17 bases between them. CDR1 is MGHDK and CDR2 is SYGVNS in the germline V gene. This CDR3 is built from 16 residues. In nucleotides, the CDR3 is TGTGCCAGCAGTGAATCCGCGGTTGCCTTACATTACGAGCAGTACTTC. Residues: CASSESAVALHYEQYF.

J is TRBJ1-2 and V is TRBV18; 7 bases map to TRBD1. The J segment lost 1 base and the V segment lost 3 bases, leaving 5 bases of the junction unmatched. The CDR3 loop spans 15 amino acids. CDR1 KGHSH and CDR2 LQKENI come from the germline V gene. The CDR3 protein is CASSPGTADNYGYTF. CDR3 DNA sequence: TGTGCCAGCTCACCCGGGACAGCAGATAACTATGGCTACACCTTC.

This rearrangement joins TRBV15 to TRBJ2-1, with TRBD2 matching 11 bases. Germline trimming cut 8 bases from V and 4 bases from J; bases unmatched to any gene: 4. The CDR3 loop spans 14 amino acids. Germline lookup yields CDR1 LNHNV and CDR2 YYDKDF (reference sequence). DNA of the CDR3: TGTGCCACCTCCCGACTAGCGGGATACAATGAGCAGTTCTTC. Its protein product is CATSRLAGYNEQFF. The full variable domain, rest sourced from reference TRBV15 and TRBJ2-1, is DAMVIQNPRYQVTQFGKPVTLSCSQTLNHNVMYWYQQKSSQAPKLLFHYYDKDFNNEADTPDNFQSRRPNTSFCFLDIRSPGLGDTAMYLCATSRLAGYNEQFFGPGTRLTVL.

The chain is built from TRBV18 and TRBJ1-2; 8 bases fit TRBD1. This CDR3 has 16 residues. Looked up from germline, CDR1 is KGHSH and CDR2 is LQKENI. V gave up 5 bases and J gave up 6 bases; unmatched junction bases: 14. Written as DNA, the CDR3 is TGTGCCAGCTCATCCGGGACAGGAGGACGGAAAAATGGCTACACCTTC. The encoded protein is CASSSGTGGRKNGYTF.

The genes are TRBV29-1 and TRBJ1-1; the match to TRBD1 covers 9 bases. After removal of 7 bases from V and 5 bases from J, the junction contained 8 bases not matched to a gene. CDR1 SQVTM and CDR2 ANQGSEA come from the germline V gene. This CDR3 contains 13 residues. CDR3 sequence: CSASTGGVTEAFF. DNA for the CDR3: TGCAGCGCCTCGACAGGGGGGGTGACTGAAGCTTTCTTT.

The CDR3 coding sequence is TGTGCCGCCAGGGGGGACGGGGCCGGGGAGCTGTTTTTT. Translated: CAARGDGAGELFF. The J gene is TRBJ2-2, the V gene TRBV6-5; a weak D match, TRBD1 (7 bases). The CDR3 has 13 amino acids. V lost 11 bases and J 6 bases, leaving 16 bases between the germline ends. Germline assignment: CDR1 MNHEY and CDR2 SVGAGI.

CDR3 amino acids: CASSRTGGTGDTQYF. The CDR3 DNA reads as TGTGCCAGCAGCCGGACAGGGGGCACAGGAGATACGCAGTATTTT. The chain is built from TRBV6-6 and TRBJ2-3; 11 bases are shared with TRBD1. Germline V gene data show CDR1 as MNHNY and CDR2 as SVGAGI (reference sequence). This CDR3 region has 15 residues. The V segment lost 6 bases and the J segment 5 bases; nucleotides outside the gene matches: 7.

The rearrangement joins TRBV12-3 or TRBV12-4 to TRBJ2-3; a possible D gene is TRBD2 (5 bases). Trimming pared 6 bases from V and 3 bases from J, leaving 10 bases between. This CDR3 contains 13 residues. Here the CDR3 DNA reads TGTGCCAGCAGGCCGACTACTACAGATACGCAGTATTTT. It translates to CASRPTTTDTQYF.

The chain combines TRBV10-3 with TRBJ1-2, with a weak D call TRBD1 (5 bases). Trimming took 6 bases from V and 0 from J, leaving 14 bases between them. Per the germline V gene, CDR1 is ENHRY and CDR2 is SYGVKD. The CDR3 spans 15 residues. This chain's CDR3 is CAIRTVALTNYGYTF. CDR3 in DNA: TGTGCCATCAGGACAGTTGCTCTAACTAACTATGGCTACACCTTC.

This chain uses TRBV6-6 with TRBJ1-1; no reliable D call. The CDR3 runs to 11 residues. Germline V gene data show CDR1 as MNHNY and CDR2 as SVGAGI (reference sequence). V dropped 6 bases and J dropped 5 bases, with 7 bases sitting between them. CDR3 sequence reads: CASRVRTEAFF. The CDR3 bases are TGTGCCAGCAGGGTGAGAACTGAAGCTTTCTTT.

The rearrangement joins TRBV6-1 to TRBJ2-6; D possibly corresponds to TRBD1 (5 bases). The CDR3 extends over 16 amino acids. Germline CDR1 reads MNHNS; CDR2 reads SASEGT. Trimming shortened V by 4 bases and J by 0 bases, and 10 bases separated the two germline ends. DNA for the CDR3: TGTGCCAGCAGTGCGGACACCCTCTCTGGGGCCAACGTCCTGACTTTC. Translating it yields CASSADTLSGANVLTF.

The V call is TRBV7-9, the J call TRBJ2-7, with 8 bases fitting TRBD1. The V segment lost 5 bases and the J segment 6 bases; nucleotides outside the gene matches: 9. CDR1 SEHNR and CDR2 FQNEAQ come from the germline V gene (reference sequence). The CDR3 consists of 14 residues. The CDR3 region has the DNA TGTGCCAGCAGCCGAGAGGAGACAGGGGTCGAGCAGTACTTC. This codes for CASSREETGVEQYF. Complete variable domain (other parts from reference TRBV7-9 and TRBJ2-7): DTGVSQNPRHKITKRGQNVTFRCDPISEHNRLYWYRQTLGQGPEFLTYFQNEAQLEKSRLLSDRFSAERPKGSFSTLEIQRTEQGDSAMYLCASSREETGVEQYFGPGTRLTVT.

The chain employs TRBV2 and TRBJ1-1; TRBD1 aligns across 10 bases. Germline lookup yields CDR1 SNHLY and CDR2 FYNNEI. With 6 bases clipped from V and 5 bases from J, the junction kept 9 bases outside the gene matches. The CDR3 consists of 15 residues. This CDR3 reads CASRTTGGAGTEAFF. For the CDR3, the DNA is TGTGCCAGCAGGACGACAGGGGGCGCAGGTACTGAAGCTTTCTTT. Looking up the rest from reference TRBV2 and TRBJ1-1 gives the full variable domain: EPEVTQTPSHQVTQMGQEVILRCVPISNHLYFYWYRQILGQKVEFLVSFYNNEISEKSEIFDDQFSVERPDGSNFTLKIRSTKLEDSAMYFCASRTTGGAGTEAFFGQGTRLTVV.

The chain recombines TRBV27 with TRBJ2-7; 10 bases are shared with TRBD2. J gave up 0 bases and V 5 bases, and 7 bases lay outside the gene matches. The CDR3 is 16 amino acids. Germline CDR1 is MNHEY and CDR2 is SMNVEV (reference sequence). The DNA for the CDR3 is TGTGCCAGCAGTCCTCTAGCGGGAGTGAGCTCCTACGAGCAGTACTTC. Protein: CASSPLAGVSSYEQYF.

The J gene is TRBJ1-1, the V gene TRBV3-1 (or the pseudogene TRBV3-2); D perhaps matches TRBD1 (5 bases). Germline loops: CDR1 LGHDT, CDR2 YNNKEL (reference sequence). Trimming stripped 3 bases from V and 4 bases from J, with 9 bases between. This CDR3 is 13 amino acids long. This CDR3 is CASSQGGATEAFF. The CDR3 DNA sequence: TGTGCCAGCAGCCAGGGAGGGGCCACTGAAGCTTTCTTT.

The rearrangement joins TRBV9 to TRBJ2-3; 7 bases agree with TRBD1. Germline lookup yields CDR1 SGDLS and CDR2 YYNGEE. CDR3 length equals 16 residues. V dropped 1 base and J dropped 2; count of bases not matched to a gene: 7. CDR3 DNA: TGTGCCAGCAGCGTAATAGGGGGCCCCTACACAGATACGCAGTATTTT. Amino acids: CASSVIGGPYTDTQYF.

This rearrangement joins TRBV5-1 to TRBJ1-2, with 7 bases aligning to TRBD1. Trimming at V came to 6 bases and at J to 8 bases, leaving 19 bases not matched to a gene. The germline V gene encodes CDR1 SGHRS and CDR2 YFSETQ. The CDR3 has 16 residues. The CDR3 spells CASTPAGTASFLGYTF. DNA of the CDR3: TGCGCCAGCACCCCCGCCGGGACAGCTAGTTTTCTCGGCTACACCTTC.

CDR3 residues: CAWSGGGTIYF. Here the CDR3 DNA reads TGTGCCTGGAGTGGAGGAGGCACCATATATTTT. The genes are TRBV30 and TRBJ1-3; D is unclear. Germline CDR1 and CDR2: GTSNPN and SVGIG (reference sequence). V gave up 1 base and J gave up 9 bases, with 7 bases separating them. The CDR3 totals 11 residues.

This chain links TRBV15 with TRBJ1-4; D not certain. Trimming removed 5 bases at V and 4 bases at J, with 20 bases between. Germline CDR1 and CDR2: LNHNV and YYDKDF (reference sequence). The CDR3 loop spans 17 amino acids. This CDR3 reads CATSPREKKQDNEKLFF. DNA for the CDR3: TGTGCCACCAGCCCCCGGGAAAAAAAACAAGATAATGAAAAACTGTTTTTT. The whole variable domain, remainder taken from reference TRBV15 and TRBJ1-4, is DAMVIQNPRYQVTQFGKPVTLSCSQTLNHNVMYWYQQKSSQAPKLLFHYYDKDFNNEADTPDNFQSRRPNTSFCFLDIRSPGLGDTAMYLCATSPREKKQDNEKLFFGSGTQLSVL.

V is TRBV9 and J is TRBJ1-1; no firm D call. Germline V lookup: CDR1 SGDLS, CDR2 YYNGEE. The CDR3 has 14 residues. Trimming removed 2 bases at V and 1 base at J, with 9 bases between. CDR3 sequence: CASSVEGENTEAFF. The CDR3 nucleotides are TGTGCCAGCAGCGTGGAAGGAGAGAACACTGAAGCTTTCTTT. Together with reference TRBV9 and TRBJ1-1, the CDR3 gives the full variable domain: DSGVTQTPKHLITATGQRVTLRCSPRSGDLSVYWYQQSLDQGLQFLIQYYNGEERAKGNILERFSAQQFPDLHSELNLSSLELGDSALYFCASSVEGENTEAFFGQGTRLTVV.

This chain uses TRBV27 with TRBJ1-2; 10 bases are shared with TRBD1. The CDR3 length is 15 residues. The germline CDR1 and CDR2 sequences are MNHEY and SMNVEV (reference sequence). With V trimmed by 6 bases and J by 2 bases, 6 bases remained unmatched. This chain's CDR3 is CASRKGTGVNYGYTF. In nucleotides, the CDR3 is TGTGCCAGCAGGAAAGGGACAGGGGTAAACTATGGCTACACCTTC.

J is TRBJ1-1 and V is TRBV29-1; 11 bases map to TRBD1. With 7 bases clipped from V and 0 bases from J, the junction kept 7 bases outside the gene matches. Germline lookup yields CDR1 SQVTM and CDR2 ANQGSEA. The CDR3 spans 15 residues. The CDR3 loop is CSATGQGVLNTEAFF. CDR3 in DNA: TGCAGCGCTACGGGACAGGGGGTTCTGAACACTGAAGCTTTCTTT.

This chain joins TRBV5-6 and TRBJ1-5; tentatively, D is TRBD1 (5 bases). Germline CDR1 and CDR2: SGHDT and YYEEEE. The CDR3 covers 15 residues. Trimming removed 4 bases at V and 2 bases at J, with 13 bases between. As DNA, the CDR3 is TGTGCCAGCAGCGCCCTAGACAGACGCAATCAGCCCCAGCATTTT. Its translation: CASSALDRRNQPQHF.